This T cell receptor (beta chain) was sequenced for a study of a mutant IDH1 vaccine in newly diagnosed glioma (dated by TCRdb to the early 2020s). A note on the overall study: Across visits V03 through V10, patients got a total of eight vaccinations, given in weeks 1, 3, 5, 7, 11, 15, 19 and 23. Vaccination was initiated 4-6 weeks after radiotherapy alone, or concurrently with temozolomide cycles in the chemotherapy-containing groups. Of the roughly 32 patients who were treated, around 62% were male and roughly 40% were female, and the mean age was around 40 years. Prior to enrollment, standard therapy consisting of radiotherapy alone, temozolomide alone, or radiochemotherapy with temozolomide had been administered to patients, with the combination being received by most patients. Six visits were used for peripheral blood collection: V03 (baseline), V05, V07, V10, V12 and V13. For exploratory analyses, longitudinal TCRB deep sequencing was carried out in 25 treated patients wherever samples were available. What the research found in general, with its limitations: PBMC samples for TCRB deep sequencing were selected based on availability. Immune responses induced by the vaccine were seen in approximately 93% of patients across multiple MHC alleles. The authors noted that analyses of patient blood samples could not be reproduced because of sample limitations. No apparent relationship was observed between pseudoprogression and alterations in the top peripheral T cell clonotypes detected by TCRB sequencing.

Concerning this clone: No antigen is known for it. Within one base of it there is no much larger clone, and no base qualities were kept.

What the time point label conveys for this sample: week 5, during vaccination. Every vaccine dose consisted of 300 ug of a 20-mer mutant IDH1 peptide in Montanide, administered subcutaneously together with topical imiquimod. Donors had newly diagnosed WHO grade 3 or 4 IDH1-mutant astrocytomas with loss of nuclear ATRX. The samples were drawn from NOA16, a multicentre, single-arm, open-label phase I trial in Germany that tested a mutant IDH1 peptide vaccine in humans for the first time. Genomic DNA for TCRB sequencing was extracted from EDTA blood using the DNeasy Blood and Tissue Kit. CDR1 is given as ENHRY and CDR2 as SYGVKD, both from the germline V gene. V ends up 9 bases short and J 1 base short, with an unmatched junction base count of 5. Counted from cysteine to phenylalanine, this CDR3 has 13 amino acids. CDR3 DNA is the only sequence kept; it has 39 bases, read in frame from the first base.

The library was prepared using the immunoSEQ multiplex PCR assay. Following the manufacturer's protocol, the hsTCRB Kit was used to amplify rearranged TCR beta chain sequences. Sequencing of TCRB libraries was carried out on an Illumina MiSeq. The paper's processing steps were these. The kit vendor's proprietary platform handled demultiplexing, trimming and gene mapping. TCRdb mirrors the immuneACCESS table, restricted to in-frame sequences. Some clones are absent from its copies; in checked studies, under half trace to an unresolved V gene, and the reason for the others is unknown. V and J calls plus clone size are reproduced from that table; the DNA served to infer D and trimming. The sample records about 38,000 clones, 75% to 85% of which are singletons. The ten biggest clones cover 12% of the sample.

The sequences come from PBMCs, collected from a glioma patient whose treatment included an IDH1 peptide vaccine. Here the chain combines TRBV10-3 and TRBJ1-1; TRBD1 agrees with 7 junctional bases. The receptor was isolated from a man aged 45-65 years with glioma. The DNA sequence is TGTGCCATAACACAGGGGCAGAACACTGAAGCTTTCTTT. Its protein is CAITQGQNTEAFF.